The 4 T cell receptor beta chains below come from one sample, sequenced in a study of T cells in women clearing cervical HPV infection (dated by TCRdb to about 2018). Receptor amplification or capture employed the immunoSEQ multiplex PCR assay. Held by TCRdb, this immuneACCESS table contains in-frame sequences only and omits some clones. Under half of the omission traces to an unresolved V gene where checked; the cause of the rest is unknown. The table of this sample itemizes some 21,000 clones. Just over 6% of the sample is taken by the ten largest. Material: blood buffy coat. The receptors shown here come from a woman between 18 and 70 years old with a cervical HPV16 infection that either progressed to CIN3+ or cleared (not recorded which).

In regard to this clone: The missing CDR3 end, 3 residues past where the read stops, is filled in from the germline J gene. The chain links TRBV5-5 to TRBJ1-5; 8 bases agree with TRBD1. Germline CDR1 is SGHKS and CDR2 is YYEKEE (reference sequence). CDR3 length equals 15 residues. The V gene end was trimmed by 0 bases and the J gene end by 7 bases; junction bases not matched to a gene: 6. The CDR3 reads CASSLGTGYGQPQHF. The sequenced CDR3 bases are TGTGCCAGCAGCTTGGGGACAGGGTACGGGCAGCCC.

Note on this clone: The sequence runs out 3 residues before the end of the CDR3; the remainder is reconstructed from the germline J gene. The V call is TRBV6-2 or TRBV6-3, the J call TRBJ2-1, with 12 bases lining up with TRBD2. The CDR3 has 15 amino acids. Unmatched junction bases numbered 8, after V lost 7 bases and J lost 7 bases. The germline V gene encodes CDR1 MNHEY and CDR2 SVGEGT. The CDR3 spells CASMWRLAGGNEQFF. The CDR3 DNA, read in part, is TGTGCCAGCATGTGGAGGCTAGCGGGGGGGAATGAG.

Notes on this clone: The missing CDR3 end, 3 residues past where the read stops, is filled in from the germline J gene. J is TRBJ2-7 and V is TRBV20-1; no clear D gene. Per germline, CDR1 DFQATT and CDR2 SNEGSKA (reference sequence). The CDR3 contains 13 residues. V dropped 3 bases and J dropped 6 bases, with 15 bases sitting between them. The CDR3 sequence is CSASTPTPREQYF. CDR3 DNA (partial): TGCAGTGCTAGCACACCAACCCCTCGCGAG.

With respect to this clone: Sequencing ends 3 residues short of the CDR3 end; the germline J gene provides the rest. The J gene is TRBJ1-2, the V gene TRBV18, with D tentatively TRBD1 (5 bases). In germline, CDR1 is KGHSH, CDR2 LQKENI. The CDR3 totals 15 residues. Incomplete CDR3 DNA: TGTGCCAGCTCACGCGATAGACAGACCACAGATACC. Translating gives CASSRDRQTTDT. The whole CDR3 protein reads CASSRDRQTTDTYTF.